These T cell receptor beta chains were read from a single sample in a study of OX40 agonist ivuxolimab in advanced cancers. Some clones are missing from TCRdb's copy, which holds only in-frame ones; the method was immunoSEQ multiplex PCR. The data contain tens of thousands of clones, 80% to 90% of them singletons. The sequencing here drew on CD4+ or CD8+ T cells sorted from blood, taken in a trial of the OX40 agonist ivuxolimab. The receptors here all came from an adult with an advanced solid tumor such as melanoma, head and neck, liver or kidney cancer. The CDR3 runs from the conserved cysteine through the conserved F or W. D genes are given only for firm matches. A row's size may be missing; if present it is once, few, many or a size class.

abundance	v_gene	d_gene	CDR3aa
.	TRBV15	TRBD1	CATSGGQGANTEAFF
.	TRBV7-2	TRBD2	CASSLVTTSGTYHYEQYF
.	TRBV11-2	.	CASSLGPEETQYF
once	TRBV19	.	CASSMAPLSGYQETQYF
.	TRBV28	TRBD1	CASSSGTGAFGYTF
.	TRBV19	TRBD1	CASSPARQGASSPLHF
once	TRBV6-5	.	CASSSQRNQPQHF
.	TRBV18	TRBD1	CASKSGTGNQPQHF
once	TRBV29-1	TRBD2	CSVEIMGTSVTDTQYF
.	TRBV5-6	.	CASSLYSDSYNEQFF
.	TRBV5-1	.	CASSLGRRGMNTEAFF
.	TRBV20-1	.	CSASIQVEAFF
.	TRBV5-1	TRBD2	CASLPGVAGAWRETQYF
.	TRBV7-9	TRBD1	CASSLSAGQGSEAFF
.	TRBV11-2	TRBD2	CASSLVLAESYEQYF
.	TRBV29-1	.	CSVGVLGALNTEAFF
.	TRBV6-1	TRBD1	CASRRGTGPNYGYTF
.	TRBV18	.	CASSPRRQNTGELFF
.	TRBV28	.	CASSLLNSPLHF
.	TRBV5-6	.	CASSSDSTQETQYF
few	TRBV28	.	CASIWSGVRGGELFF
.	TRBV4-1	.	CASSQGPSVPGGETQYF
.	TRBV7-2	.	CASSPYVSTDTQYF
.	TRBV9	.	CASSVRFENNEQFF
.	TRBV4-1	TRBD1	CASSQVLVHTGEGYEQYF
once	TRBV19	.	CASQKGQGTYEQYF
.	TRBV21-1	.	CASSTPRGRPYEQYF
.	TRBV10-3	.	CAMSLTGEPGTDTQYF
.	TRBV19	.	CASSVRLERGRQYF
few	TRBV9	.	CASSVGGGFGYTF
once	TRBV11-2	.	CASSQDNRIGYGYTF
.	TRBV2	TRBD1	CASSEPGQAKYYAGNTIYF
.	TRBV5-1	TRBD2	CASSLGTSGTETQYF
.	TRBV18	TRBD1	CASSPSPGTAMEQYF
.	TRBV5-1	.	CASSFSSNEKLFF
.	TRBV5-5	.	CASSLYREGMNTEAFF
.	TRBV5-1	.	CASRTGLLNRSPLHF
.	TRBV19	TRBD1	CASSKGQGLTGELFF
.	TRBV7-2	TRBD1	CASSGGWDRGRNEQFF
.	TRBV7-9	.	CASSFTAGELFF
few	TRBV18	.	CASSPFPGQGEKLFF
.	TRBV4-1	.	CASSQDEAATYNEQFF
.	TRBV27	TRBD1	CASSLSTGGGVPQHF